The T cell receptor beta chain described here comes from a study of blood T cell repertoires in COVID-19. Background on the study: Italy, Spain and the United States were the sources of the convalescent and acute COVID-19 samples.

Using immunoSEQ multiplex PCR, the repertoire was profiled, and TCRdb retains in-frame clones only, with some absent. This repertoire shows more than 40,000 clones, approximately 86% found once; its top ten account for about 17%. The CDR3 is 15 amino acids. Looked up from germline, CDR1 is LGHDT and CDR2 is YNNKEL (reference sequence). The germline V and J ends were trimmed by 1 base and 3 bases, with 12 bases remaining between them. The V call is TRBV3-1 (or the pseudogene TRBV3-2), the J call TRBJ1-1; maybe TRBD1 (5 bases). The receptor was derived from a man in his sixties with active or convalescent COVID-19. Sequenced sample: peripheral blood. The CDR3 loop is CASSQATAIDTEAFF. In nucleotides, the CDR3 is TGTGCCAGCAGCCAAGCGACAGCCATAGACACTGAAGCTTTCTTT.